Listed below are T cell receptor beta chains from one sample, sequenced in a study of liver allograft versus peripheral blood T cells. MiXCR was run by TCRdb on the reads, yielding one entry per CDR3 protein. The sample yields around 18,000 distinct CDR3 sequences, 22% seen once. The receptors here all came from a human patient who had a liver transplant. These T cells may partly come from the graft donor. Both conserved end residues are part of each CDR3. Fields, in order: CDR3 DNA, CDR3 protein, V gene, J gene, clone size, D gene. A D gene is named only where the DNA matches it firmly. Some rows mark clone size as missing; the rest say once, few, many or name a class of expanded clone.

CDR3nt: TGTGCCAGCAGCCTTCCTGACGAGCCCCAGCATTTT; CDR3aa: CASSLPDEPQHF; v_gene: TRBV6-6; j_gene: TRBJ1-5; abundance: -; d_gene: -
CDR3nt: TGTGCCATCAGTGAGTGGCTGCATCAGCCCCAGCATTTT; CDR3aa: CAISEWLHQPQHF; v_gene: TRBV10-3; j_gene: TRBJ1-5; abundance: many; d_gene: -
CDR3nt: TGTGCCAGCAGTATTATACAGGGGGCGTTCGGAGCTTTCTTT; CDR3aa: CASSIIQGAFGAFF; v_gene: TRBV6-6; j_gene: TRBJ1-1; abundance: few; d_gene: TRBD1
CDR3nt: TGTGCCATCAGTGAGTACCAGGTTAGCAATCAGCCCCAGCATTTT; CDR3aa: CAISEYQVSNQPQHF; v_gene: TRBV10-3; j_gene: TRBJ1-5; abundance: -; d_gene: -
CDR3nt: TGTGCCAGCAGAACAGGGGGCCGTAATTCACCCCTCCACTTT; CDR3aa: CASRTGGRNSPLHF; v_gene: TRBV25-1; j_gene: TRBJ1-6; abundance: -; d_gene: TRBD1
CDR3nt: TGTGCCAGCAACCAGGGGCCCGAAACCCATGAGCAGTTCTTC; CDR3aa: CASNQGPETHEQFF; v_gene: TRBV7-2; j_gene: TRBJ2-1; abundance: many; d_gene: -
CDR3nt: TGTACCAGCAGAAATGACCCCGGCCTGGAGGAGCAGTACTTC; CDR3aa: CTSRNDPGLEEQYF; v_gene: TRBV5-4; j_gene: TRBJ2-7; abundance: -; d_gene: -
CDR3nt: TGTGCCAGCAGCACGCCGATGACAGAACAGCGCTTCTTC; CDR3aa: CASSTPMTEQRFF; v_gene: TRBV7-2; j_gene: TRBJ2-1; abundance: medium-sized; d_gene: -
CDR3nt: TGCAGTGCTGGAGGGGATTTGGACGAGCAGTACTTC; CDR3aa: CSAGGDLDEQYF; v_gene: TRBV20-1; j_gene: TRBJ2-7; abundance: -; d_gene: -
CDR3nt: TGTGCCAGCAGCCTCCCGGGTTACAATGAGCAGTTCTTC; CDR3aa: CASSLPGYNEQFF; v_gene: TRBV27; j_gene: TRBJ2-1; abundance: -; d_gene: -
CDR3nt: TGTGCCAGCACCCTTAGCGGGAGTGAGACCCAGTACTTC; CDR3aa: CASTLSGSETQYF; v_gene: TRBV6-5; j_gene: TRBJ2-5; abundance: many; d_gene: TRBD2
CDR3nt: TGTGCCAGCAGCTTTAATGACAGGGGGGTCACTGAAGCTTTCTTT; CDR3aa: CASSFNDRGVTEAFF; v_gene: TRBV7-9; j_gene: TRBJ1-1; abundance: -; d_gene: TRBD1
CDR3nt: TGTGCCAGCAGTCGGGACGGTAGCAATCAGCCCCAGCATTTT; CDR3aa: CASSRDGSNQPQHF; v_gene: TRBV6-5; j_gene: TRBJ1-5; abundance: -; d_gene: -
CDR3nt: TGCAGCGTTAAGGGTGATTGGAATCAGCCCCAGCATTTT; CDR3aa: CSVKGDWNQPQHF; v_gene: TRBV29-1; j_gene: TRBJ1-5; abundance: few; d_gene: -
CDR3nt: TGCAGTGCTCCCCTCCAGGGTAGCGGAAGGGGGATAGAGACCCAGTACTTC; CDR3aa: CSAPLQGSGRGIETQYF; v_gene: TRBV20-1; j_gene: TRBJ2-5; abundance: -; d_gene: -
CDR3nt: TGTGCCTGGAGCCCGGGACAGGGGGGATATGGCTACACCTTC; CDR3aa: CAWSPGQGGYGYTF; v_gene: TRBV30; j_gene: TRBJ1-2; abundance: few; d_gene: TRBD1
CDR3nt: TGTGCCACCAGTGACCCGGGACAGGGAGGTGAAAAACTGTTTTTT; CDR3aa: CATSDPGQGGEKLFF; v_gene: TRBV24-1; j_gene: TRBJ1-4; abundance: -; d_gene: TRBD1
CDR3nt: TGTGCCAGCAGCTCCGGGACAGAGTATGGCTACACCTTC; CDR3aa: CASSSGTEYGYTF; v_gene: TRBV6-5; j_gene: TRBJ1-2; abundance: -; d_gene: TRBD1
CDR3nt: TGTGCCAGCAGCTCCAAAAGGTGGGGAAATGAGCAGTTCTTC; CDR3aa: CASSSKRWGNEQFF; v_gene: TRBV5-6; j_gene: TRBJ2-1; abundance: many; d_gene: -
CDR3nt: TGTGCCAGCAGCTTAGAAGAGACCCAGTTCTTC; CDR3aa: CASSLEETQFF; v_gene: TRBV7-9; j_gene: TRBJ2-1; abundance: -; d_gene: -
CDR3nt: TGTGCCAGCGGCTTCAAGGGCTCCTACGAGCAGTACTTC; CDR3aa: CASGFKGSYEQYF; v_gene: TRBV5-4; j_gene: TRBJ2-7; abundance: -; d_gene: -
CDR3nt: TGCGCCAGCAGCTTGGCCGGCAGGGCTGGCTACACCTTC; CDR3aa: CASSLAGRAGYTF; v_gene: TRBV5-1; j_gene: TRBJ1-2; abundance: -; d_gene: -
CDR3nt: TGTGCCAGCAGCGTAGAGGAGCTGAGCTCTGGGGCCAACGTCCTGACTTTC; CDR3aa: CASSVEELSSGANVLTF; v_gene: TRBV9; j_gene: TRBJ2-6; abundance: many; d_gene: -
CDR3nt: TGTGCCAGCACTATTAACAGGGGCGGCGACACCGGGGAGCTGTTTTTT; CDR3aa: CASTINRGGDTGELFF; v_gene: TRBV6-2/TRBV6-3; j_gene: TRBJ2-2; abundance: -; d_gene: TRBD1
CDR3nt: TGCAGCGTTGGATTAGGTGGAAACACCATATATTTT; CDR3aa: CSVGLGGNTIYF; v_gene: TRBV29-1; j_gene: TRBJ1-3; abundance: few; d_gene: -
CDR3nt: TGTGCCAGCAGTCTACAGAAGTATGGCTACACCTTC; CDR3aa: CASSLQKYGYTF; v_gene: TRBV28; j_gene: TRBJ1-2; abundance: few; d_gene: -
CDR3nt: TGTGCCAGTAGTGTACCCCACCAGGGCACTGAAGCTTTCTTT; CDR3aa: CASSVPHQGTEAFF; v_gene: TRBV19; j_gene: TRBJ1-1; abundance: -; d_gene: -
CDR3nt: TGTGCCAGCAGCCAATGGAACCCCCGGATATCTGAAGCTTTCTTT; CDR3aa: CASSQWNPRISEAFF; v_gene: TRBV14; j_gene: TRBJ1-1; abundance: -; d_gene: -
CDR3nt: TGTGCCAGCAGCTTATTGACAACCCGGGTTGTCTTC; CDR3aa: CASSLLTTRVVF; v_gene: TRBV7-2; j_gene: TRBJ2-7; abundance: -; d_gene: -
CDR3nt: TGTGCCAGCAGCGCCGGACTAGGCCTAGAGACCCAGTACTTC; CDR3aa: CASSAGLGLETQYF; v_gene: TRBV7-2; j_gene: TRBJ2-5; abundance: many; d_gene: TRBD2
CDR3nt: TGTGCCAGCAGCTTAGAATCTAGCGGGAGTGTTAATGAGCAGTTCTTC; CDR3aa: CASSLESSGSVNEQFF; v_gene: TRBV7-2; j_gene: TRBJ2-1; abundance: -; d_gene: TRBD2
CDR3nt: TGTGCCAGCAGCTTGGGCAGAAACACCGGGGAGCTGTTTTTT; CDR3aa: CASSLGRNTGELFF; v_gene: TRBV7-9; j_gene: TRBJ2-2; abundance: few; d_gene: -
CDR3nt: TGTGCCATCAGTGAGTCGCCACGGGAGTCCGCCTACGAGCAGTACTTC; CDR3aa: CAISESPRESAYEQYF; v_gene: TRBV10-3; j_gene: TRBJ2-7; abundance: many; d_gene: -
CDR3nt: TGTGCCAGCAGTCCTGGACAGGGGGGTTTCAATGAGCAGTTCTTC; CDR3aa: CASSPGQGGFNEQFF; v_gene: TRBV6-6; j_gene: TRBJ2-1; abundance: many; d_gene: TRBD1
CDR3nt: TGTGCCTGGAACGCTCCTCGGGGTGGCTACACCTTC; CDR3aa: CAWNAPRGGYTF; v_gene: TRBV30; j_gene: TRBJ1-2; abundance: -; d_gene: -
CDR3nt: TGTGCCAGCAGTAAAGGGGGTTGGAATTCACCCCTCCACTTT; CDR3aa: CASSKGGWNSPLHF; v_gene: TRBV27; j_gene: TRBJ1-6; abundance: -; d_gene: -
CDR3nt: TGTGCTAGTGCAGGGGATAGCAATCAGCCCCAGCATTTT; CDR3aa: CASAGDSNQPQHF; v_gene: TRBV12-5; j_gene: TRBJ1-5; abundance: -; d_gene: -
CDR3nt: TGTGCCAGCAGTTTTGGGGACAGGGGAATCACCGGGGAGCTGTTTTTT; CDR3aa: CASSFGDRGITGELFF; v_gene: TRBV12-3/TRBV12-4; j_gene: TRBJ2-2; abundance: -; d_gene: TRBD1
CDR3nt: TGTACCAGCAGCTTCGGGACAGGGGGCTACGAGCAGTACTTC; CDR3aa: CTSSFGTGGYEQYF; v_gene: TRBV5-6; j_gene: TRBJ2-7; abundance: -; d_gene: TRBD1
CDR3nt: TGTGCCAGTGGGAAGGATTACTCTGGAAACACCATATATTTT; CDR3aa: CASGKDYSGNTIYF; v_gene: TRBV19; j_gene: TRBJ1-3; abundance: -; d_gene: -
CDR3nt: TGTGCCAGCAGTTTATCGTCAGGGGGCTTCTACAATGAGCAGTTCTTC; CDR3aa: CASSLSSGGFYNEQFF; v_gene: TRBV27; j_gene: TRBJ2-1; abundance: many; d_gene: TRBD1
CDR3nt: TGTGCCTGGAGTACAGGCATAAACTATGGCTACACCTTC; CDR3aa: CAWSTGINYGYTF; v_gene: TRBV30; j_gene: TRBJ1-2; abundance: -; d_gene: -
CDR3nt: TGCAGCTTCGGGGGGGACGTTGGCTACACCTTC; CDR3aa: CSFGGDVGYTF; v_gene: TRBV29-1; j_gene: TRBJ1-2; abundance: many; d_gene: -
CDR3nt: TGTGCCAGCAGCTCGACATCAGACTGGGGCAAACTGTTTTTT; CDR3aa: CASSSTSDWGKLFF; v_gene: TRBV5-6; j_gene: TRBJ1-4; abundance: -; d_gene: -
CDR3nt: TGTGCCACCAGTGTGGGACAGGGGACCAACAATGAGCAGTTCTTC; CDR3aa: CATSVGQGTNNEQFF; v_gene: TRBV24-1; j_gene: TRBJ2-1; abundance: -; d_gene: TRBD1
CDR3nt: TGTGCCAGCAGCGAGGGCTTTAATGAAAAACTGTTTTTT; CDR3aa: CASSEGFNEKLFF; v_gene: TRBV28; j_gene: TRBJ1-4; abundance: few; d_gene: -
CDR3nt: TGTGCCAGCAGTTACTCGAGGGGGCGGGGACACAATCAGCCCCAGCATTTT; CDR3aa: CASSYSRGRGHNQPQHF; v_gene: TRBV6-1; j_gene: TRBJ1-5; abundance: few; d_gene: TRBD1
CDR3nt: TGTGCCATCAGTGACGCCAGCAGAAATTCACCCCTCCACTTT; CDR3aa: CAISDASRNSPLHF; v_gene: TRBV10-3; j_gene: TRBJ1-6; abundance: few; d_gene: -
CDR3nt: TGTGCCAGCAGTTCCGGTAATCAGCCCCAGCATTTT; CDR3aa: CASSSGNQPQHF; v_gene: TRBV6-5; j_gene: TRBJ1-5; abundance: -; d_gene: -
CDR3nt: TGTGCCAGCAGCTTATCACAGGGCGTACTACAACACTACGAGCAGTACTTC; CDR3aa: CASSLSQGVLQHYEQYF; v_gene: TRBV5-5; j_gene: TRBJ2-7; abundance: few; d_gene: -